This T cell receptor (beta chain) was retrieved from a study of cytomegalovirus exposure and HLA in healthy donors. PCR was performed using 60 Vbeta and 13 Jbeta primers. Clones were sequenced by immunoSEQ multiplex PCR, and TCRdb holds only the in-frame ones, with some missing. The sample has some 200,000 clones; 81% are singletons. Germline V gene data show CDR1 as SGHVS and CDR2 as FNYEAQ. The CDR3 length is 14 residues. Unmatched junction bases numbered 6, after V lost 5 bases and J lost 2 bases. The receptor was derived from a man aged 45-65 years in good health and CMV-seronegative. V gene TRBV7-6 combines with J gene TRBJ2-7, with 7 bases lining up with TRBD1. Sequencing was carried out using PBMCs. CDR3 nucleotides: TGTGCCAGCAGCATCCGACAGGGTACCTACGAGCAGTACTTC. Translating it yields CASSIRQGTYEQYF. The full variable domain, its missing parts supplied by reference TRBV7-6 and TRBJ2-7, is GAGVSQSPRYKVTKRGQDVALRCDPISGHVSLYWYRQALGQGPEFLTYFNYEAQQDKSGLPNDRFSAERPEGSISTLTIQRTEQRDSAMYRCASSIRQGTYEQYFGPGTRLTVT.